This T cell receptor beta chain stems from a study of OX40 agonist ivuxolimab in advanced cancers. Study results and limitations: At 0.1 to 3.0 mg/kg and by week 6, clonal expansion occurred in CD4+ and CD8+ blood T cells.

The CDR3 contains 11 residues. Germline V lookup: CDR1 MGHDK, CDR2 SYGVNS. Trimming pared 0 bases from V and 3 bases from J, leaving 0 bases between. To note about this clone: Its antigen is still unknown.

The repertoire was sequenced with immunoSEQ multiplex PCR; TCRdb's copy has only in-frame clones and lacks some. The table records around 62,000 clones, around nine tenths of them present only once. This specimen was CD4+ or CD8+ T cells sorted from blood, taken in a trial of the OX40 agonist ivuxolimab. This rearrangement joins TRBV25-1 to TRBJ2-7; no definite D call. The receptor was derived from an adult with an advanced solid tumor such as melanoma, head and neck, liver or kidney cancer. The CDR3 loop is CASSEYYEQYF. The CDR3 DNA is TGTGCCAGCAGTGAATACTACGAGCAGTACTTC.